The 32 T cell receptor beta chains in this list originate from one sample, sequenced in a study of blood T cell repertoires in COVID-19. Clones were sequenced by immunoSEQ multiplex PCR, and TCRdb holds only the in-frame ones, with some missing. The table lists about 250,000 clones, approximately 89% of them singletons. Sequenced material: peripheral blood. Source of these receptors: a woman under 40 with COVID-19, enrolled during active disease.

The chain recombines TRBV15 with TRBJ2-7; D is perhaps TRBD1 (6 bases). CDR3 length: 16 residues. In germline, CDR1 is LNHNV, CDR2 YYDKDF (reference sequence). Trimming left V 1 base short and J 1 base short, with 14 bases between. The CDR3 spells CATSRAYGDISYEQYF. Here the CDR3 DNA reads TGTGCCACCAGCAGAGCGTATGGGGACATTTCCTACGAGCAGTACTTC.

This chain joins TRBV7-9 and TRBJ2-5; 10 bases align to TRBD1. Looked up from germline, CDR1 is SEHNR and CDR2 is FQNEAQ (reference sequence). The CDR3 covers 15 residues. V lost 6 bases, J lost 0 bases, and 4 bases stayed unmatched. The CDR3 nucleotides read TGTGCCAGCAGACGGACAGGGGGTTACCAAGAGACCCAGTACTTC. Translation gives CASRRTGGYQETQYF. The whole variable domain, remainder taken from reference TRBV7-9 and TRBJ2-5, is DTGVSQNPRHKITKRGQNVTFRCDPISEHNRLYWYRQTLGQGPEFLTYFQNEAQLEKSRLLSDRFSAERPKGSFSTLEIQRTEQGDSAMYLCASRRTGGYQETQYFGPGTRLLVL.

This chain joins TRBV25-1 and TRBJ1-1; D might be TRBD1 (5 bases). The CDR3 is 15 amino acids. Trimming took 3 bases from V and 4 from J, leaving 15 bases between them. Per the germline V gene, CDR1 is MGHDK and CDR2 is SYGVNS. CDR3 sequence: CASSEVGRGSTEAFF. The CDR3, as DNA: TGTGCCAGCAGTGAGGTGGGGCGCGGAAGCACTGAAGCTTTCTTT.

The J gene is TRBJ2-7, the V gene TRBV7-9, with 11 positions matching TRBD2. Germline-derived CDR1 and CDR2 are SEHNR and FQNEAQ (reference sequence). The V segment lost 4 bases and the J segment 4 bases; nucleotides outside the gene matches: 6. This CDR3 comprises 15 residues. The CDR3 bases are TGTGCCAGCAGCTCTCCGGGACTAGCGGAGTACGAGCAGTACTTC. It is translated as CASSSPGLAEYEQYF.

The rearrangement uses TRBV30 and TRBJ2-3; TRBD2 aligns across 7 bases. From germline, CDR1 is GTSNPN and CDR2 SVGIG (reference sequence). V shed 3 bases and J 6 bases; nucleotides not matched to a gene: 3. CDR3 length equals 12 residues. The CDR3 reads CAWRAGADTQYF. DNA of the CDR3: TGTGCCTGGAGGGCGGGAGCGGATACGCAGTATTTT. The full variable domain, in which reference TRBV30 and TRBJ2-3 provide the parts outside the CDR3, is SQTIHQWPATLVQPVGSPLSLECTVEGTSNPNLYWYRQAAGRGLQLLFYSVGIGQISSEVPQNLSASRPQDRQFILSSKKLLLSDSGFYLCAWRAGADTQYFGPGTRLTVL.

This chain uses TRBV19 with TRBJ1-2, with 8 bases identical to TRBD1. This CDR3 is built from 16 residues. Looked up from germline, CDR1 is LNHDA and CDR2 is SQIVND (reference sequence). The V and J ends lost 5 bases and 2 bases, in that order; junction bases with no gene match: 10. The CDR3 here is CASSASGTGGNYGYTF. The CDR3 DNA reads as TGTGCCAGTAGTGCCTCCGGGACAGGTGGAAACTATGGCTACACCTTC.

This clone was observed a single time. The V and J genes are TRBV29-1 and TRBJ2-7, with 7 bases fitting TRBD2. CDR1 is SQVTM, CDR2 ANQGSEA, per germline. Unmatched junction bases numbered 24, after V lost 0 bases and J lost 4 bases. The CDR3 runs 20 residues. Here the CDR3 reads CSVEDRWGMSGERATYEQYF. CDR3 sequence (DNA): TGCAGCGTTGAAGATCGGTGGGGTATGAGCGGGGAGAGGGCAACTTACGAGCAGTACTTC.

V and J are TRBV7-2 and TRBJ2-5, with TRBD1 as a possible D gene (6 bases). Germline V lookup: CDR1 SGHTA, CDR2 FQGNSA. Trimming removed 1 base from V and 1 base from J, with 10 bases in between. The CDR3 length is 15 residues. This chain's CDR3 is CASSLVGQSQETQYF. The CDR3 coding sequence is TGTGCCAGCAGCTTAGTAGGACAGAGCCAAGAGACCCAGTACTTC.

The chain employs TRBV2 and TRBJ2-5, with 15 nucleotides matching TRBD2. Germline CDR1 SNHLY, CDR2 FYNNEI. The CDR3 consists of 17 residues. V dropped 4 bases and J dropped 4; count of bases not matched to a gene: 7. CDR3 DNA sequence: TGTGCCAGCAGTGTGGGACTAGCGGGGGGTGTTTTAGAGACCCAGTACTTC. This sequence encodes CASSVGLAGGVLETQYF.

The rearrangement uses TRBV9 and TRBJ2-7; a weak D match, TRBD1 (5 bases). Germline loops: CDR1 SGDLS, CDR2 YYNGEE. V lost 3 bases and J lost 6, with 19 bases in between. This CDR3 contains 15 residues. CDR3 coding DNA: TGTGCCAGCAGCGGGAGACAGTCCTCCCCGGGCGAGCAGTACTTC. Amino acids: CASSGRQSSPGEQYF.

The J gene is TRBJ2-7, the V gene TRBV10-3; 9 nucleotides agree with TRBD2. The length of the CDR3 is 18 residues. V lost 4 bases to trimming and J lost 1 base; unmatched junction nucleotides: 14. From germline, CDR1 is ENHRY and CDR2 SYGVKD. The CDR3 loop reads CAISAPSGIIGGSYEQYV. The CDR3 coding sequence is TGTGCCATCAGTGCTCCTAGCGGGATTATCGGGGGTTCCTACGAGCAGTACGTC.

The chain links TRBV4-1 to TRBJ2-1, with TRBD2 matching over 8 bases. There are 15 residues in the CDR3. V shed 2 bases, J shed 10 bases, and the junction held 10 bases outside the gene matches. The germline V gene has CDR1 MGHRA and CDR2 YSYEKL. The CDR3 DNA sequence: TGCGCCAGCAGCCAACCCACTAGCGGCCGTTGGGAGCAGTTCTTC. Protein: CASSQPTSGRWEQFF.

This sequence joins TRBV12-3 or TRBV12-4 and TRBJ2-1; D gene ambiguous. The V end was cut by 2 bases, the J end by 8 bases, with 7 bases between. The CDR3 length is 12 residues. The CDR3 DNA reads TGTGCCAGCAGTTTAAACACCGATGAGCAGTTCTTC. Its translation is CASSLNTDEQFF.

The V and J genes are TRBV11-2 and TRBJ1-6; weak D call: TRBD1 (5 bases). Trimming took 1 base from V and 14 from J, leaving 12 bases between them. This CDR3 comprises 13 residues. The germline gives CDR1 SGHAT, CDR2 FQNNGV. As DNA, the CDR3 is TGTGCCAGCAGCTTAGGCGGGGGAGTAGCCCTCCACTTT. It codes for CASSLGGGVALHF. Supplemented by reference TRBV11-2 and TRBJ1-6, the full variable domain reads EAGVAQSPRYKIIEKRQSVAFWCNPISGHATLYWYQQILGQGPKLLIQFQNNGVVDDSQLPKDRFSAERLKGVDSTLKIQPAKLEDSAVYLCASSLGGGVALHFGNGTRLTVT.

J is TRBJ2-5 and V is TRBV24-1; D may be TRBD2 (5 bases). Trimming cost V 5 bases and J 5 bases, with 11 bases left between them. CDR1 is KGHDR, CDR2 SFDVKD, per germline. CDR3 length: 13 amino acids. CDR3 DNA sequence: TGTGCCACCAGTGCGGTCTCGGGGGAGACCCAGTACTTC. Residues: CATSAVSGETQYF.

The chain employs TRBV7-2 and TRBJ2-1; the match to TRBD2 covers 10 bases. V shed 2 bases, J shed 2 bases, and the junction held 9 bases outside the gene matches. The CDR3 totals 18 residues. Germline V CDR1 and CDR2: SGHTA, FQGNSA. In DNA form, the CDR3 reads TGTGCCAGCAGCTTAAGAGCGGGAGGGTTAGGGGCCTACAATGAGCAGTTCTTC. Its translation: CASSLRAGGLGAYNEQFF. Variable domain in full (rest from reference TRBV7-2 and TRBJ2-1): GAGVSQSPSNKVTEKGKDVELRCDPISGHTALYWYRQSLGQGLEFLIYFQGNSAPDKSGLPSDRFSAERTGGSVSTLTIQRTQQEDSAVYLCASSLRAGGLGAYNEQFFGPGTRLTVL.

The gene calls are TRBV5-1 and TRBJ1-3, with a tentative D call TRBD1 (5 bases). The V and J ends lost 0 bases and 3 bases respectively, with 13 bases between them. The length of the CDR3 is 16 residues. Germline CDR1 SGHRS, CDR2 YFSETQ. The CDR3 region has the DNA TGCGCCAGCAGCTTGGAGATAGGGGAACGTGGAAACACCATATATTTT. Protein product: CASSLEIGERGNTIYF.

This sequence joins TRBV5-1 and TRBJ2-3, with 8 bases fitting TRBD2. Germline V gene sequence: CDR1 SGHRS, CDR2 YFSETQ. Germline trimming cut 0 bases from V and 6 bases from J; bases unmatched to any gene: 6. The length of the CDR3 is 15 residues. CDR3 nucleotides: TGCGCCAGCAGCTTGGGCAGCGGGAGAAGGGATACGCAGTATTTT. Protein: CASSLGSGRRDTQYF.

The J gene is TRBJ1-2, the V gene TRBV12-3 or TRBV12-4, with D hard to call. Trimming pared 3 bases from V and 7 bases from J, leaving 12 bases between. The CDR3 extends over 13 amino acids. The DNA for the CDR3 is TGTGCCAGCAGTTTCAGCATGGGGAGTGGCTACACCTTC. This translates into CASSFSMGSGYTF.

This sequence joins TRBV3-1 (or the pseudogene TRBV3-2) and TRBJ2-7; maybe TRBD1 (6 bases). The V gene's germline CDR1 is LGHDT and CDR2 YNNKEL (reference sequence). The CDR3 has 14 residues. Between the trimmed V and J ends, which lost 4 bases and 3 bases, there was a span of 13 bases. The CDR3 reads CASSPGAFNYEQYF. The CDR3, as DNA: TGTGCCAGCAGCCCAGGGGCTTTCAACTACGAGCAGTACTTC.

The rearrangement joins TRBV9 to TRBJ2-1; a weak D match, TRBD2 (5 bases). The CDR3 has 15 amino acids. CDR1 and CDR2 (germline): SGDLS, YYNGEE. CDR3 in DNA: TGTGCAGGTGCGGCGGGCCCCTACTCCTACAATGAGCAGTTCTTC. It yields the protein CAGAAGPYSYNEQFF.

The chain uses TRBV29-1 and TRBJ2-7, with TRBD1 identical over 8 bases. Germline loops: CDR1 SQVTM, CDR2 ANQGSEA. Unmatched junction bases numbered 12, after V lost 4 bases and J lost 1 base. This CDR3 region has 16 residues. The CDR3 DNA sequence: TGCAGCGTTGCCAGGGGGCAACTTAGTGTATCCTACGAGCAGTACGTC. Encoded protein: CSVARGQLSVSYEQYV.

The chain joins TRBV5-1 to TRBJ2-5; 8 positions agree with TRBD2. This CDR3 contains 16 residues. The ends lost 0 bases at V and 4 bases at J; junction bases unmatched: 8. Germline V CDR1 and CDR2: SGHRS, YFSETQ. The CDR3 DNA follows: TGCGCCAGCAGCTTGGGAATAGCGGGAAGCGGAGAGACCCAGTACTTC. Its protein product is CASSLGIAGSGETQYF.

This clone was detected only once. The rearrangement links TRBV11-1 to TRBJ2-3; perhaps TRBD1 as D (6 bases). Germline CDR1 reads SGHAT; CDR2 reads FQDESV (reference sequence). The CDR3 is 16 amino acids. The V gene lost 5 bases and the J gene lost 0 bases, with 15 bases spanning the gap. Here the CDR3 DNA reads TGTGCCAGCAGCCCCACAGGGTCTTGGAGCACAGATACGCAGTATTTT. This codes for CASSPTGSWSTDTQYF.

This chain connects TRBV28 to TRBJ1-6; D not certain. Germline CDR1 and CDR2: MDHEN and SYDVKM. The CDR3 has 12 amino acids. V lost 9 bases and J 6 bases, leaving 9 bases between the germline ends. CDR3 nucleotides: TGTGCCAGTCTAGCCCCTAATTCACCCCTCCACTTT. Translating it yields CASLAPNSPLHF.

The chain links TRBV6-5 to TRBJ2-2; 7 bases are shared with TRBD1. The CDR3 extends over 14 amino acids. Germline V lookup: CDR1 MNHEY, CDR2 SVGAGI. V dropped 6 bases and J dropped 5; count of bases not matched to a gene: 6. This CDR3 reads CASSRGGVTGELFF. CDR3 bases: TGTGCCAGCAGCAGAGGGGGCGTAACCGGGGAGCTGTTTTTT.

V and J are TRBV19 and TRBJ2-2; 8 bases are a match to TRBD1. Germline CDR1 LNHDA, CDR2 SQIVND (reference sequence). The junction had 7 bases not matched to a gene; V was cut back by 5 bases and J by 2 bases. The length of the CDR3 is 16 residues. Written as DNA, the CDR3 is TGTGCCAGTAGTCATCGGACAGGGCCCAACACCGGGGAGCTGTTTTTT. It encodes CASSHRTGPNTGELFF.

In nucleotides, the CDR3 is TGTGCCAGTAGTTACCGACAGGGCGGTGGCTACACCTTC. Encoded protein: CASSYRQGGGYTF. The rearrangement links TRBV19 to TRBJ1-2; 7 bases fit TRBD1. The CDR3 has 13 amino acids. V was clipped by 5 bases and J by 7 bases; unmatched bases: 7. CDR1 and CDR2 from the germline V gene are LNHDA and SQIVND (reference sequence).

This clone was detected only once. The chain carries TRBV10-2 and TRBJ2-1, with 14 nucleotides matching TRBD2. The CDR3 contains 13 residues. V dropped 8 bases and J dropped 9; count of bases not matched to a gene: 3. Looked up from germline, CDR1 is WSHSY and CDR2 is SAAADI. The DNA of the CDR3 is TGCGCCAGCGGACTAGCGGGGGGCATTGAGCAGTTCTTC. This sequence encodes CASGLAGGIEQFF.

The chain carries TRBV18 and TRBJ2-1; 8 bases line up with TRBD2. CDR3 length: 18 amino acids. CDR1 is KGHSH, CDR2 LQKENI, per germline. The ends lost 2 bases at V and 4 bases at J; junction bases unmatched: 13. The CDR3 sequence: CASSPRIPLGGGYNEQFF. The CDR3 nucleotides read TGTGCCAGCTCACCAAGGATTCCCCTTGGCGGGGGGTACAATGAGCAGTTCTTC. The variable domain in full, with the rest retrieved from reference TRBV18 and TRBJ2-1, is NAGVMQNPRHLVRRRGQEARLRCSPMKGHSHVYWYRQLPEEGLKFMVYLQKENIIDESGMPKERFSAEFPKEGPSILRIQQVVRGDSAAYFCASSPRIPLGGGYNEQFFGPGTRLTVL.

The rearrangement joins TRBV29-1 to TRBJ1-4; D is ambiguous. The CDR3 spans 15 residues. Germline lookup yields CDR1 SQVTM and CDR2 ANQGSEA. Trimming left V 3 bases short and J 8 bases short, with 19 bases between. CDR3 DNA sequence: TGCAGCGTTGAGGCCATTGAGAGGACGGGGGAAAAACTGTTTTTT. Its protein is CSVEAIERTGEKLFF.

This rearrangement joins TRBV5-4 to TRBJ2-7; maybe TRBD2 (6 bases). The CDR3 totals 12 residues. Trimming shortened V by 4 bases and J by 6 bases, and 11 bases separated the two germline ends. Germline values: CDR1 SGHNT, CDR2 YYREEE (reference sequence). As DNA, the CDR3 is TGTGCCAGCAGCCCGGAGGGAGGCGAGCAGTACTTC. This gives the protein CASSPEGGEQYF.